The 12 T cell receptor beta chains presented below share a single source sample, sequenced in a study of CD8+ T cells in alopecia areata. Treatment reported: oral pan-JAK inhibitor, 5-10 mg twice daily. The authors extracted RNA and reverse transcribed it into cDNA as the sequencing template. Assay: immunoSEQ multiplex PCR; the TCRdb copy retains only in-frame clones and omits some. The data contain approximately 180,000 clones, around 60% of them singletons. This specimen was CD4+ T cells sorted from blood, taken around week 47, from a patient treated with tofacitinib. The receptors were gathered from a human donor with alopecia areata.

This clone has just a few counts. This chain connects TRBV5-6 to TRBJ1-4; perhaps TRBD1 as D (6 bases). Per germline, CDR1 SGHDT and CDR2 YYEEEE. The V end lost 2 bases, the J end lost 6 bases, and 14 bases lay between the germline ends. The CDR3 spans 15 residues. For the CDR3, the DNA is TGTGCCAGCAGCTTTAAGGGGGGCCCGTATGAAAAACTGTTTTTT. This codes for CASSFKGGPYEKLFF.

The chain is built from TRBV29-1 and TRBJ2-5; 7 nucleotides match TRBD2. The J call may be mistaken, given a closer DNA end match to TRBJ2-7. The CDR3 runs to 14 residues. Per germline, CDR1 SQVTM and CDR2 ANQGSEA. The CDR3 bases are TGCAGCGTTCGAGGGAGGGTAGGATCCTACGAGCAGTACTTC. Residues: CSVRGRVGSYEQYF.

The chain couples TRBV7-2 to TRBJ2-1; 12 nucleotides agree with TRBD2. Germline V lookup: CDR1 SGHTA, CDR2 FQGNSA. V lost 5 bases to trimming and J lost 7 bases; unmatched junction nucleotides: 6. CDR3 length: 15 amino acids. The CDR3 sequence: CASSTGLAGRNEQFF. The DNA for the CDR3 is TGTGCCAGCAGCACTGGACTAGCGGGGCGGAATGAGCAGTTCTTC. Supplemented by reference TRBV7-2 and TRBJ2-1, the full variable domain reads GAGVSQSPSNKVTEKGKDVELRCDPISGHTALYWYRQSLGQGLEFLIYFQGNSAPDKSGLPSDRFSAERTGGSVSTLTIQRTQQEDSAVYLCASSTGLAGRNEQFFGPGTRLTVL.

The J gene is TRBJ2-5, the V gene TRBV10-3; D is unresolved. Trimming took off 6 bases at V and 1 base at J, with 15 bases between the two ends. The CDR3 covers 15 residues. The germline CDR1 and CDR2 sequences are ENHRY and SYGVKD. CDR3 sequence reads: CAISEGPGRQETQYF. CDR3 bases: TGTGCCATCAGCGAAGGTCCAGGACGCCAAGAGACCCAGTACTTC.

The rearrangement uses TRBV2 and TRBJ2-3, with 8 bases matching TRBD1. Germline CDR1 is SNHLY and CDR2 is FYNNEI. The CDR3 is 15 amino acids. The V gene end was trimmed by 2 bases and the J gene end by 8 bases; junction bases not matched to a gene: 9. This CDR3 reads CASSERPGGEGTQYF. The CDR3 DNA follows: TGTGCCAGCAGTGAAAGGCCAGGGGGCGAGGGTACGCAGTATTTT.

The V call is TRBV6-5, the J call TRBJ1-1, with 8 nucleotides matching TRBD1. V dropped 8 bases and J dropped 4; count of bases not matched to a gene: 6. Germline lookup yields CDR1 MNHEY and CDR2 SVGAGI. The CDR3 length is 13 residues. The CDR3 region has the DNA TGTGCCAGCCAAGGACAGGGATTCACTGAAGCTTTCTTT. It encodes CASQGQGFTEAFF.

The CDR3 DNA reads as TGTGCCAGCAGTGAATGGGCTAGCGGGACCAACACCGGGGAGCTGTTTTTT. Translated, it gives CASSEWASGTNTGELFF. V and J are TRBV2 and TRBJ2-2; 9 nucleotides agree with TRBD2. This CDR3 is 17 amino acids long. V trimming: 2 bases; J trimming: 2 bases; junction bases outside the gene matches: 6. Germline CDR1 SNHLY, CDR2 FYNNEI.

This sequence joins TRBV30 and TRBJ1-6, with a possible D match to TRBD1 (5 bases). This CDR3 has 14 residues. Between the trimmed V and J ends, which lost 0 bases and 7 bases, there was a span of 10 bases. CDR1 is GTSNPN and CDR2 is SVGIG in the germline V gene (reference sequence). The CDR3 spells CAWSVGTANSPLHF. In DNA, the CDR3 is TGTGCCTGGAGTGTGGGGACGGCGAATTCACCCCTCCACTTT.

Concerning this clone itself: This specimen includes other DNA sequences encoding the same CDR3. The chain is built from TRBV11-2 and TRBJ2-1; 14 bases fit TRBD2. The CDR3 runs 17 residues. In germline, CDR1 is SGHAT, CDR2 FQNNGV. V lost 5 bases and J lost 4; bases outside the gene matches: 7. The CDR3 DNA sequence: TGTGCCAGCAGCCTAGGACTAGCGGGGGGTTCTTACAATGAGCAGTTCTTC. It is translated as CASSLGLAGGSYNEQFF.

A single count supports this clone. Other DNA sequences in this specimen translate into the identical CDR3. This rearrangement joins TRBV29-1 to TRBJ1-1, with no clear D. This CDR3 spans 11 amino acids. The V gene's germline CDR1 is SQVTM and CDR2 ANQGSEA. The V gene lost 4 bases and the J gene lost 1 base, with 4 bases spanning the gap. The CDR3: CSVVRNTEAFF. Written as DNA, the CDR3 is TGCAGCGTTGTCAGGAACACTGAAGCTTTCTTT.

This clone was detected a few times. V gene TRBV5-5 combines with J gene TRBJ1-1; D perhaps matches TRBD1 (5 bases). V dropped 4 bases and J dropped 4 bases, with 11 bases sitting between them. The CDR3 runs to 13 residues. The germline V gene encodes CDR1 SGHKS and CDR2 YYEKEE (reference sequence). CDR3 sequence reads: CASSPPRATEAFF. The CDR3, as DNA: TGTGCCAGCAGCCCCCCCAGGGCCACTGAAGCTTTCTTT.

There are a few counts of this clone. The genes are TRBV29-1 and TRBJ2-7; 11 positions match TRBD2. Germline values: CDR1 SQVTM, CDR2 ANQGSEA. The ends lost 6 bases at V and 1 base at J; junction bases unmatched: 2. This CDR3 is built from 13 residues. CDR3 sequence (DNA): TGCAGCGTCGGGACTAGCGGATCCTACGAGCAGTACTTC. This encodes CSVGTSGSYEQYF.